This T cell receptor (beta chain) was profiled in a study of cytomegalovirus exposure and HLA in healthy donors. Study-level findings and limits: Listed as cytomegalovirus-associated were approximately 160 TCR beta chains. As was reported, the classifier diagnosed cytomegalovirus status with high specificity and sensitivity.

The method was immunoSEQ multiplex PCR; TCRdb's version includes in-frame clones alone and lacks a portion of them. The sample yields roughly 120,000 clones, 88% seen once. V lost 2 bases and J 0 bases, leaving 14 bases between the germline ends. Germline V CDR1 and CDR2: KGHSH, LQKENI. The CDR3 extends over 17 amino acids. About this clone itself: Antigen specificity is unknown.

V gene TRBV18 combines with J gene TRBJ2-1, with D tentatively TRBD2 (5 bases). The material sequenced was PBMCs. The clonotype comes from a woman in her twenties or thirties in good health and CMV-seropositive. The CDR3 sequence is CASSPISRASSYNEQFF. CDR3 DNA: TGTGCCAGCTCACCAATCTCGAGGGCAAGCTCCTACAATGAGCAGTTCTTC.